A single sample is the source of the 24 T cell receptor beta chains below, sequenced in a study of blood T cell repertoires in COVID-19. Produced via immunoSEQ multiplex PCR; TCRdb's table is partial and in-frame only. The table records 80,000 or so clones, 86% of them present only once. The sequencing input was peripheral blood. The receptors were sampled from a human donor in a cohort sampled during active COVID-19.

In its sample, this clone was seen a few times. The chain carries TRBV28 and TRBJ1-3; tentatively, D is TRBD1 (6 bases). Trimming shortened V by 9 bases and J by 3 bases, and 15 bases separated the two germline ends. This CDR3 comprises 14 residues. Per germline, CDR1 MDHEN and CDR2 SYDVKM. The CDR3: CASLGGAGGNTIYF. In DNA, the CDR3 is TGTGCCAGTCTGGGGGGGGCAGGTGGAAACACCATATATTTT.

The rearrangement links TRBV29-1 to TRBJ2-1, with a possible D match to TRBD1 (6 bases). The V end lost 4 bases, the J end lost 8 bases, and 18 bases lay between the germline ends. The CDR3 loop spans 14 amino acids. Germline assignment: CDR1 SQVTM and CDR2 ANQGSEA. CDR3 sequence (DNA): TGCAGCGTTGCTAGGTCTCCGGACAGTGATGAGCAGTTCTTC. This encodes CSVARSPDSDEQFF.

The chain is built from TRBV30 and TRBJ1-1, with D possibly TRBD1 on 5 matching bases. In germline, CDR1 is GTSNPN, CDR2 SVGIG (reference sequence). CDR3 length equals 13 residues. V lost 2 bases to trimming and J lost 5 bases, with 12 bases between them. Here the CDR3 DNA reads TGTGCCTGGAGTTGGGGGGTGTTGACTGAAGCTTTCTTT. As protein: CAWSWGVLTEAFF.

The chain combines TRBV7-9 with TRBJ1-1, with TRBD1 matching over 7 bases. J was trimmed by 5 bases and V by 4 bases; bases with no gene match: 10. Germline V CDR1 and CDR2: SEHNR, FQNEAQ (reference sequence). The CDR3 loop spans 15 amino acids. The DNA of the CDR3 is TGTGCCAGCAGCTCCAACCGGGACAGTCTAACTGAAGCTTTCTTT. It codes for CASSSNRDSLTEAFF.

The chain carries TRBV4-2 and TRBJ2-7, with 8 positions matching TRBD1. Germline-derived CDR1 and CDR2 are LGHNA and YNFKEQ. J gave up 3 bases and V 4 bases, and 5 bases lay outside the gene matches. The CDR3 consists of 14 residues. For the CDR3, the DNA is TGTGCCAGCAGCCCGGGACAGGCCATCTACGAGCAGTACTTC. Translating it yields CASSPGQAIYEQYF.

The chain links TRBV9 to TRBJ1-1; D gene unclear. This CDR3 has 14 residues. With 4 bases removed from V and 10 bases from J, the gap between germline ends came to 20 bases. CDR1 and CDR2 from the germline V gene are SGDLS and YYNGEE. In DNA form, the CDR3 reads TGTGCCAGCAGCAGCGTAGTGGAGGGTTTGGGAGCTTTCTTT. It yields the protein CASSSVVEGLGAFF.

CDR3 sequence reads: CASSSPGQGEWDGYTF. The DNA for the CDR3 is TGTGCCAGCAGTTCACCGGGACAGGGAGAGTGGGATGGCTACACCTTC. This chain uses TRBV28 with TRBJ1-2, with 9 bases matching TRBD1. After removal of 4 bases from V and 6 bases from J, the junction contained 12 bases not matched to a gene. The CDR3 has 16 residues. The germline CDR1 and CDR2 sequences are MDHEN and SYDVKM.

The chain has TRBV12-3 or TRBV12-4 and TRBJ2-6; D is undetermined. This CDR3 is 12 amino acids long. Trimming cost V 6 bases and J 6 bases, with 6 bases left between them. The CDR3 DNA reads TGTGCCAGCAGCCCCCTGGCCAACGTCCTGACTTTC. This translates into CASSPLANVLTF.

This clone has just a few counts. The gene calls are TRBV5-1 and TRBJ2-1; 13 nucleotides line up with TRBD2. V lost 4 bases to trimming and J lost 6 bases; unmatched junction nucleotides: 4. Germline loops: CDR1 SGHRS, CDR2 YFSETQ. The CDR3 is made up of 15 amino acids. CDR3 DNA: TGCGCCAGCAGCATCCGGACTAGCGGGGGCAATGAGCAGTTCTTC. Encoded protein: CASSIRTSGGNEQFF.

The J gene is TRBJ2-5, the V gene TRBV5-4; maybe TRBD2 (5 bases). V lost 0 bases to trimming and J lost 2 bases, with 11 bases between them. Germline V lookup: CDR1 SGHNT, CDR2 YYREEE (reference sequence). There are 15 residues in the CDR3. DNA of the CDR3: TGTGCCAGCAGCTTGGAAAGCAGGAGGCAAGAGACCCAGTACTTC. It specifies CASSLESRRQETQYF.

This chain joins TRBV28 and TRBJ2-3; TRBD2 agrees at 11 bases. The CDR3 consists of 19 residues. V dropped 7 bases and J dropped 2; count of bases not matched to a gene: 17. The germline CDR1 and CDR2 sequences are MDHEN and SYDVKM. Written as DNA, the CDR3 is TGTGCCAGCAAATCAGGACTAGCGGGCCTCTGGTGGTACACAGATACGCAGTATTTT. This gives the protein CASKSGLAGLWWYTDTQYF.

V usage is TRBV11-2 and J usage is TRBJ1-6, with 7 bases matching TRBD1. This CDR3 comprises 17 residues. Germline V lookup: CDR1 SGHAT, CDR2 FQNNGV. The ends lost 5 bases at V and 6 bases at J; junction bases unmatched: 13. The CDR3 DNA reads as TGTGCCAGCAGCGGGAAGGGGGCGGATGGTTTTAATTCACCCCTCCACTTT. Protein: CASSGKGADGFNSPLHF.

The chain couples TRBV5-1 to TRBJ2-1, with 11 bases that match TRBD1. Germline loops: CDR1 SGHRS, CDR2 YFSETQ. With 0 bases clipped from V and 5 bases from J, the junction kept 7 bases outside the gene matches. The CDR3 has 17 residues. The CDR3 region has the DNA TGCGCCAGCAGCTTGGCTGGACAGGGGGCCGGAGACAATGAGCAGTTCTTC. Amino acid sequence: CASSLAGQGAGDNEQFF.

The chain carries TRBV3-1 (or the pseudogene TRBV3-2) and TRBJ2-7, with 7 bases lining up with TRBD1. With 0 bases clipped from V and 11 bases from J, the junction kept 7 bases outside the gene matches. There are 13 residues in the CDR3. Per germline, CDR1 LGHDT and CDR2 YNNKEL (reference sequence). CDR3 in DNA: TGTGCCAGCAGCCAAGATCCCCGGCAGGGGGAGTACTTC. Translation: CASSQDPRQGEYF.

The chain couples TRBV5-6 to TRBJ2-3; 8 nucleotides agree with TRBD1. The CDR3 is made up of 14 amino acids. The V gene end was trimmed by 3 bases and the J gene end by 8 bases; junction bases not matched to a gene: 8. Germline CDR1 is SGHDT and CDR2 is YYEEEE. The CDR3 loop reads CASSWAGTGRTQYF. The CDR3 region has the DNA TGTGCCAGCAGCTGGGCCGGGACAGGTCGTACGCAGTATTTT.

Here the CDR3 DNA reads TGCGCCAGCACCGGGACAGGGAACACTGAAGCTTTCTTT. Amino acids: CASTGTGNTEAFF. The chain recombines TRBV10-2 with TRBJ1-1, with 8 nucleotides matching TRBD1. V shed 7 bases and J 1 base; nucleotides not matched to a gene: 2. The length of the CDR3 is 13 residues. CDR1 is WSHSY and CDR2 is SAAADI in the germline V gene.

The CDR3 spells CSAGTSGSSYNEQFF. CDR3 nucleotides: TGCAGCGCGGGAACTAGCGGGAGCTCCTACAATGAGCAGTTCTTC. The chain has TRBV29-1 and TRBJ2-1, with 11 positions matching TRBD2. The J segment lost 0 bases and the V segment lost 7 bases, leaving 5 bases of the junction unmatched. Per the germline V gene, CDR1 is SQVTM and CDR2 is ANQGSEA. The CDR3 sequence is 15 residues long.

This sequence joins TRBV5-1 and TRBJ1-2; possibly TRBD1 for D (5 bases). V lost 0 bases to trimming and J lost 6 bases, with 12 bases between them. CDR3 size: 14 residues. Germline CDR1 reads SGHRS; CDR2 reads YFSETQ. DNA for the CDR3: TGCGCCAGCAGCTTGGCAGCAGGGAACAATGGCTACACCTTC. The encoded protein is CASSLAAGNNGYTF.

The chain links TRBV5-5 to TRBJ1-1; D is unclear. The CDR3 runs 16 residues. V lost 4 bases, J lost 4 bases, and 20 bases lay in between. Germline assignment: CDR1 SGHKS and CDR2 YYEKEE (reference sequence). The CDR3 coding sequence is TGTGCCAGCAGCATTTACCCCCCGGAGACGAGCACTGAAGCTTTCTTT. Translating it yields CASSIYPPETSTEAFF. Supplemented by reference TRBV5-5 and TRBJ1-1, the full variable domain reads DAGVTQSPTHLIKTRGQQVTLRCSPISGHKSVSWYQQVLGQGPQFIFQYYEKEERGRGNFPDRFSARQFPNYSSELNVNALLLGDSALYLCASSIYPPETSTEAFFGQGTRLTVV.

This chain uses TRBV10-3 with TRBJ2-7; tentative D call: TRBD1 (5 bases). Germline V gene sequence: CDR1 ENHRY, CDR2 SYGVKD. Trimming left V 0 bases short and J 4 bases short, with 10 bases between. The CDR3 sequence is 14 residues long. The CDR3 DNA reads TGTGCCATCAGTGAGTCGGGGCAGGATTACGAGCAGTACTTC. This translates into CAISESGQDYEQYF.

The chain links TRBV5-1 to TRBJ2-1; no clear D. Trimming removed 0 bases from V and 4 bases from J, with 5 bases in between. This CDR3 comprises 13 residues. Germline CDR1 SGHRS, CDR2 YFSETQ. Written as DNA, the CDR3 is TGCGCCAGCAGCTTGGGCGGTTACAATGAGCAGTTCTTC. The encoded protein is CASSLGGYNEQFF.

The chain links TRBV5-1 to TRBJ2-1; 7 bases are a match to TRBD1. Germline loops: CDR1 SGHRS, CDR2 YFSETQ. The CDR3 spans 14 residues. Germline trimming cut 4 bases from V and 4 bases from J; bases unmatched to any gene: 5. The CDR3 spells CASSLRTGYNEQFF. The DNA for the CDR3 is TGCGCCAGCAGCCTGCGGACAGGTTACAATGAGCAGTTCTTC.

CDR3 bases: TGTGCCAGCAGCCAAGTGCAGGAGGACTATGGCTACACCTTC. Protein sequence: CASSQVQEDYGYTF. The chain has TRBV4-2 and TRBJ1-2; no clear D gene. Germline assignment: CDR1 LGHNA and CDR2 YNFKEQ. The V end was cut by 1 base, the J end by 3 bases, with 9 bases between. The CDR3 has 14 amino acids.

This chain joins TRBV5-1 and TRBJ1-3; perhaps TRBD1 as D (6 bases). Germline V gene lookup returns CDR1 SGHRS and CDR2 YFSETQ. Trimming took off 4 bases at V and 0 bases at J, with 11 bases between the two ends. The CDR3 runs 15 residues. CDR3 sequence reads: CASSDGTSSGNTIYF. In nucleotides, the CDR3 is TGCGCCAGCAGCGACGGGACAAGCTCTGGAAACACCATATATTTT.